This T cell receptor (beta chain) was recovered during a study of radiotherapy plus CTLA-4 blockade in lung cancer. General study results and limits: Clones of tumor-derived TCRs expanded in blood after radiotherapy plus ipilimumab. Response was reportedly best predicted by early blood T cell clone dynamics, with interferon-beta.

Alongside CTLA-4 blockade with ipilimumab, patients with chemo-refractory metastatic non-small-cell lung cancer received focal radiation. Clones were sequenced by immunoSEQ multiplex PCR, and TCRdb holds only the in-frame ones, with some missing. The sample has some 110,000 clones, roughly 80% seen once. This clone came up once. Its target is unknown. The TCR was taken from a human donor with non-small cell lung cancer who had a partial response to radiotherapy plus ipilimumab. This specimen was peripheral blood, taken from a patient treated with radiotherapy plus ipilimumab.

CDR3 nucleotides: TGTGCCAGCAGCTTAGGGGGGACAGGGGGCCTGGTGGGGGCCAACGTCCTGACTTTC. Protein product: CASSLGGTGGLVGANVLTF. The chain joins TRBV7-9 to TRBJ2-6; 12 nucleotides match TRBD1. The CDR3 is made up of 19 amino acids. Germline V gene lookup returns CDR1 SEHNR and CDR2 FQNEAQ (reference sequence). After removal of 1 base from V and 4 bases from J, the junction contained 8 bases not matched to a gene.